Listed here is a single TCR beta chain. This clonotype appeared a few times. Its cognate antigen has yet to be identified. No quality values exist for individual bases; no much larger clone is one base distant. The receptor library was made with RT-PCR. Sequencing relied on an Illumina HiSeq 2500. TCRdb reworked the public reads: Q25 trimming with fastp, MiXCR clone assembly, productive beta chains retained. One record per CDR3 amino acid sequence lists the most common genes and DNA. Here the sample has 450,000 to 600,000 distinct CDR3 sequences; around 7.7% occur a single time. Jointly, the top ten make up approximately 14% of the sample. This sample stems from a study of response to subunit inactivated influenza vaccine (dated 2018 in TCRdb). Concerning the study at large: Deep quantitative T cell receptor repertoire profiling was used in the study to track responses to a trivalent subunit inactivated influenza vaccine. Summary of the overall study and its limitations: The authors proposed that each seasonal influenza vaccination may bring in only a limited number of new T cells.

CDR1 and CDR2, per the germline V gene, are MNHEY and SVGAGI. Relative to germline, V is 0 bases shorter and J is 4 bases shorter, with 11 bases between their ends. Including cysteine and phenylalanine, the CDR3 has 15 amino acids. Only the CDR3 part of the read is kept: 45 bases, read in frame from the first base. The sample here was PBMCs from blood, taken around 25 months after vaccination. This chain joins TRBV6-5 to TRBJ2-3; the D gene is possibly TRBD1, with 5 bases matching. The origin of this receptor is a man between 50 and 75 years old who received an inactivated influenza vaccine. Donor details come from another sample of the same person, matched by shared clones. CDR3 region: CASSYSDMQADTQYF. The DNA is as follows: TGTGCCAGCAGTTACTCGGACATGCAGGCAGATACGCAGTATTTT.